A single sample is the source of the 23 T cell receptor beta chains below, sequenced in a study of beta chain features in type 1 diabetes. The study's findings and limits: There was a moderate but significant shortening of TCRB CDR3s in all four CD4+ subsets of Type 1 diabetes patients.

Expressed TCRB transcripts were sequenced after all isolated RNA was converted to cDNA. Some clones are missing from TCRdb's copy, which holds only in-frame ones; the method was immunoSEQ multiplex PCR. This table holds tens of thousands of clones, around 63% found once. These TCRs are of unknown antigen specificity. The sequenced sample consisted of Tregs from blood. These receptors originate from a man aged 25-45 years with type 1 diabetes. Some clones in this sample may be carry-over from other donors' samples.

The rearrangement links TRBV7-3 to TRBJ2-3; 8 bases match TRBD2. Germline V gene sequence: CDR1 SGHTA, CDR2 FQGTGA. The CDR3 is made up of 16 amino acids. With V trimmed by 1 base and J by 4 bases, 7 bases remained unmatched. CDR3 protein: CASSLRGSGDADTQYF. DNA of the CDR3: TGTGCCAGCAGCTTAAGGGGTAGCGGGGATGCAGATACGCAGTATTTT.

The chain couples TRBV4-2 to TRBJ2-1; possible D gene TRBD2, 5 bases. The CDR3 is made up of 15 amino acids. Germline V CDR1 and CDR2: LGHNA, YNFKEQ. V was clipped by 1 base and J by 2 bases, with 9 bases between them. CDR3 in DNA: TGTGCCAGCAGCCAAGCCGCGGGCCCCTACAATGAGCAGTTCTTC. Translation: CASSQAAGPYNEQFF.

V usage is TRBV11-2 and J usage is TRBJ2-3; D might be TRBD1 (5 bases). The CDR3 contains 14 residues. Trimming stripped 1 base from V and 2 bases from J, with 7 bases between. The germline V gene encodes CDR1 SGHAT and CDR2 FQNNGV. The DNA of the CDR3 is TGTGCCAGCAGCTTAGCAGGGATCACAGATACGCAGTATTTT. Protein sequence: CASSLAGITDTQYF.

J is TRBJ1-5 and V is TRBV5-1; possibly TRBD1 for D (5 bases). The length of the CDR3 is 15 residues. Germline CDR1 is SGHRS and CDR2 is YFSETQ. The ends were cut back, 0 bases at V and 1 base at J, with 8 bases in the middle. The CDR3 spells CASSLGGLSNQPQHF. As DNA, the CDR3 is TGCGCCAGCAGCTTGGGGGGCTTAAGCAATCAGCCCCAGCATTTT. Filled out from reference TRBV5-1 and TRBJ1-5, the complete variable domain reads KAGVTQTPRYLIKTRGQQVTLSCSPISGHRSVSWYQQTPGQGLQFLFEYFSETQRNKGNFPGRFSGRQFSNSRSEMNVSTLELGDSALYLCASSLGGLSNQPQHFGDGTRLSIL.

The genes are TRBV15 and TRBJ1-4, with a possible D match to TRBD1 (5 bases). The CDR3 has 15 residues. Trimming took off 2 bases at V and 0 bases at J, with 7 bases between the two ends. Germline V gene lookup returns CDR1 LNHNV and CDR2 YYDKDF (reference sequence). CDR3 bases: TGTGCCACCAGCAGAAGGACAACAACTAATGAAAAACTGTTTTTT. Its translation is CATSRRTTTNEKLFF.

The V gene is TRBV9, the J gene TRBJ2-5; D not certain. The V end lost 0 bases, the J end lost 3 bases, and 9 bases lay between the germline ends. The V gene's germline CDR1 is SGDLS and CDR2 YYNGEE. CDR3 length: 14 amino acids. CDR3 DNA: TGTGCCAGCAGCGTAGGGTCACTAAAAGAGACCCAGTACTTC. Amino acid sequence: CASSVGSLKETQYF.

As concerns this clone: Germline is not matched at one junction end, which may reflect a read error. The chain combines TRBV7-7 with TRBJ2-1; D call uncertain. CDR1 is SSHAT, CDR2 FNYEAQ, per germline (reference sequence). The CDR3 contains 13 residues. CDR3 region: CASSAQENNEQFF. The CDR3 nucleotides read TGTGCTAGCAGCGCGCAGGAAAACAATGAGCAGTTCTTC. Based on the CDR3 plus reference TRBV7-7 and TRBJ2-1, the full variable domain is GAGVSQSPRYKVTKRGQDVTLRCDPISSHATLYWYQQALGQGPEFLTYFNYEAQPDKSGLPSDRFSAERPEGSISTLTIQRTEQRDSAMYRCASSAQENNEQFFGPGTRLTVL.

The rearrangement uses TRBV15 and TRBJ2-1, with a possible D match to TRBD2 (7 bases). V lost 3 bases and J lost 3, with 18 bases in between. This CDR3 is built from 17 residues. Germline values: CDR1 LNHNV, CDR2 YYDKDF (reference sequence). Written as DNA, the CDR3 is TGTGCCACCAGCAGGACCACGGGGGGCGGCGTCTACAATGAGCAGTTCTTC. Its protein product is CATSRTTGGGVYNEQFF. Using reference TRBV15 and TRBJ2-1 for the parts outside the CDR3, the full variable domain is DAMVIQNPRYQVTQFGKPVTLSCSQTLNHNVMYWYQQKSSQAPKLLFHYYDKDFNNEADTPDNFQSRRPNTSFCFLDIRSPGLGDTAMYLCATSRTTGGGVYNEQFFGPGTRLTVL.

This clone was detected only a few times. The J gene is TRBJ2-1, the V gene TRBV5-1; 10 nucleotides agree with TRBD2. CDR1 SGHRS and CDR2 YFSETQ come from the germline V gene. V lost 0 bases to trimming and J lost 0 bases; unmatched junction nucleotides: 9. The CDR3 is made up of 19 amino acids. For the CDR3, the DNA is TGCGCCAGCAGCTTGGCTAGCGGGGGCTACCCGAGCTCCTACAATGAGCAGTTCTTC. It yields the protein CASSLASGGYPSSYNEQFF.

Concerning this clone itself: Other DNA sequences in this specimen translate into the identical CDR3. The gene calls are TRBV18 and TRBJ2-2, with a weak D call TRBD1 (7 bases). Germline CDR1 is KGHSH and CDR2 is LQKENI. V lost 4 bases to trimming and J lost 5 bases, with 14 bases between them. CDR3 length equals 15 residues. The CDR3 is CASSLRQGGTGELFF. As DNA, the CDR3 is TGTGCCAGCTCACTACGACAGGGAGGTACCGGGGAGCTGTTTTTT.

The genes are TRBV5-1 and TRBJ2-5; 10 bases match TRBD1. In germline, CDR1 is SGHRS, CDR2 YFSETQ. V shed 5 bases and J 4 bases; nucleotides not matched to a gene: 8. The CDR3 covers 15 residues. CDR3 residues: CASRGMGQGTETQYF. The CDR3 DNA is TGCGCCAGCAGGGGAATGGGACAGGGGACAGAGACCCAGTACTTC.

J is TRBJ2-3 and V is TRBV16, with a possible D match to TRBD2 (6 bases). Germline V CDR1 and CDR2: KGHSY, FQNENV. V lost 4 bases to trimming and J lost 7 bases, with 9 bases between them. The CDR3 spans 12 residues. This chain's CDR3 is CASSPREYTQYF. The CDR3 coding sequence is TGTGCCAGCAGCCCCCGGGAGTATACGCAGTATTTT.

This chain joins TRBV6-6 and TRBJ1-4, with D uncertain. V lost 6 bases to trimming and J lost 6 bases, with 8 bases between them. CDR1 is MNHNY, CDR2 SVGAGI, per germline (reference sequence). This CDR3 spans 12 amino acids. CDR3 loop: CASREGDEKLFF. Here the CDR3 DNA reads TGTGCCAGCAGAGAGGGAGATGAAAAACTGTTTTTT.

V gene TRBV7-2 combines with J gene TRBJ1-5; 8 nucleotides line up with TRBD1. J gave up 7 bases and V 1 base, and 6 bases lay outside the gene matches. The CDR3 is 15 residues long. In germline, CDR1 is SGHTA, CDR2 FQGNSA. CDR3 nucleotide sequence: TGTGCCAGCAGCTTAGTATCAGGGGGCGGCCAGCCCCAGCATTTT. It encodes CASSLVSGGGQPQHF.

This chain connects TRBV9 to TRBJ1-6, with a possible D match to TRBD1 (5 bases). The CDR3 has 15 residues. Trimming took off 0 bases at V and 9 bases at J, with 13 bases between the two ends. In germline, CDR1 is SGDLS, CDR2 YYNGEE. The CDR3 reads CASSVEGHGVSPLHF. The DNA for the CDR3 is TGTGCCAGCAGCGTAGAAGGACACGGAGTTTCACCCCTCCACTTT.

This clone was detected a few times. J is TRBJ1-5 and V is TRBV19; D possibly corresponds to TRBD1 (6 bases). Germline loops: CDR1 LNHDA, CDR2 SQIVND (reference sequence). The CDR3 has 18 amino acids. V lost 5 bases and J 0 bases, leaving 20 bases between the germline ends. The CDR3, as DNA: TGTGCCAGTAGTGCTGCGGACAGCCGAGTTTATAGCAATCAGCCCCAGCATTTT. Its protein product is CASSAADSRVYSNQPQHF.

V and J are TRBV5-6 and TRBJ1-5; the match to TRBD1 covers 7 bases. Germline loops: CDR1 SGHDT, CDR2 YYEEEE. The junction had 2 bases not matched to a gene; V was cut back by 4 bases and J by 1 base. CDR3 length: 14 amino acids. The chain's CDR3 is CASSPGGSNQPQHF. The CDR3 DNA reads TGTGCCAGCAGCCCAGGGGGGAGCAATCAGCCCCAGCATTTT.

The chain links TRBV10-3 to TRBJ2-4; weak D call: TRBD2 (6 bases). This CDR3 comprises 18 residues. CDR1 is ENHRY, CDR2 SYGVKD, per germline. V was trimmed by 10 bases and J by 0 bases, leaving 25 bases between them. CDR3 residues: CATAGTHTGTVAKNIQYF. Here the CDR3 DNA reads TGTGCCACCGCCGGGACCCACACTGGGACTGTAGCCAAAAACATTCAGTACTTC.

This clone was picked up a small number of times. This chain links TRBV7-9 with TRBJ2-1; D is uncertain. This CDR3 contains 15 residues. Germline V gene sequence: CDR1 SEHNR, CDR2 FQNEAQ (reference sequence). Trimming pared 6 bases from V and 1 base from J, leaving 13 bases between. The CDR3 sequence is CASRTVRGSYNEQFF. As DNA, the CDR3 is TGTGCCAGCAGAACAGTGCGTGGATCCTACAATGAGCAGTTCTTC.

The gene calls are TRBV18 and TRBJ2-6; D is ambiguous. Germline V CDR1 and CDR2: KGHSH, LQKENI. The CDR3 runs 16 residues. Trimming left V 3 bases short and J 0 bases short, with 9 bases between. CDR3 amino acids: CASSPYVSSGANVLTF. The CDR3 DNA reads as TGTGCCAGCTCACCCTACGTGAGCTCTGGGGCCAACGTCCTGACTTTC.

This rearrangement joins TRBV5-4 to TRBJ2-1, with TRBD1 matching 8 bases. This CDR3 contains 16 residues. From germline, CDR1 is SGHNT and CDR2 YYREEE (reference sequence). V was pared by 0 bases and J by 7 bases, with 9 bases of the junction left unmatched. CDR3 DNA sequence: TGTGCCAGCAGCTTGGGTGGGACAGGAAATTGGAATGAGCAGTTCTTC. Translation: CASSLGGTGNWNEQFF.

V and J are TRBV2 and TRBJ2-1; the match to TRBD2 covers 11 bases. The CDR3 runs 14 residues. Germline CDR1 is SNHLY and CDR2 is FYNNEI. With V trimmed by 6 bases and J by 4 bases, 2 bases remained unmatched. This CDR3 is CASRGLAEYNEQFF. As DNA, the CDR3 is TGTGCCAGCAGGGGACTAGCGGAATACAATGAGCAGTTCTTC. The full variable domain, its missing parts supplied by reference TRBV2 and TRBJ2-1, is EPEVTQTPSHQVTQMGQEVILRCVPISNHLYFYWYRQILGQKVEFLVSFYNNEISEKSEIFDDQFSVERPDGSNFTLKIRSTKLEDSAMYFCASRGLAEYNEQFFGPGTRLTVL.

The rearrangement uses TRBV5-1 and TRBJ2-1; weak D call: TRBD1 (5 bases). V was clipped by 3 bases and J by 8 bases, with 12 bases between them. Germline CDR1 reads SGHRS; CDR2 reads YFSETQ. CDR3 length: 13 residues. CDR3 coding DNA: TGCGCCAGCAGCTCGGATACCAGGGATGAGCAGTTCTTC. Translating it yields CASSSDTRDEQFF.